These 29 T cell receptor beta chains came from one sample sequenced in a study of cytomegalovirus exposure and HLA in healthy donors (dated by TCRdb to about 2017). Preparation of the library involved the immunoSEQ multiplex PCR assay. A mixture of 60 forward primers for TCR Vbeta segments and 13 reverse primers for TCR Jbeta segments was used in the multiplex PCR. TCRdb stores this immuneACCESS table with in-frame sequences only. Part of the clones is absent; in the studies checked, under half of the shortfall reflects unresolved V genes, and no reason is known for the rest. Recorded for this sample are approximately 100,000 clones; around 82% of them occurred a single time. The ten largest make up roughly 2% of the sample. The specimen sequenced was PBMCs. The source of these receptors is a man younger than 35 in good health and CMV-seronegative.

CDR3 protein: CATSREVVNYEQYF. CDR3 nucleotide sequence: TGTGCCACCAGCAGAGAGGTAGTAAACTACGAGCAGTACTTC. The chain uses TRBV15 and TRBJ2-7, with no clear D. There are 14 residues in the CDR3. The germline gives CDR1 LNHNV, CDR2 YYDKDF (reference sequence). The germline V and J ends were trimmed by 0 bases and 3 bases, with 9 bases remaining between them. Variable domain in full (rest from reference TRBV15 and TRBJ2-7): DAMVIQNPRYQVTQFGKPVTLSCSQTLNHNVMYWYQQKSSQAPKLLFHYYDKDFNNEADTPDNFQSRRPNTSFCFLDIRSPGLGDTAMYLCATSREVVNYEQYFGPGTRLTVT.

V gene TRBV2 combines with J gene TRBJ2-1, with TRBD2 identical over 13 bases. The CDR3 loop spans 14 amino acids. Germline CDR1 reads SNHLY; CDR2 reads FYNNEI. J lost 10 bases, V lost 4 bases, and 4 bases had no gene match. In DNA, the CDR3 is TGTGCCAGCAGTGTAGGACTAGCGGGGGTCGAGCAGTTCTTC. Its protein product is CASSVGLAGVEQFF.

The chain recombines TRBV7-8 with TRBJ1-5; 7 positions agree with TRBD1. The V segment lost 7 bases and the J segment 2 bases; nucleotides outside the gene matches: 2. The CDR3 has 13 residues. Germline V gene data show CDR1 as SGHVS and CDR2 as FQNEAQ. The CDR3 bases are TGTGCCAGCACAGGGGGTCGCAATCAGCCCCAGCATTTT. Amino acids: CASTGGRNQPQHF.

V gene TRBV6-5 combines with J gene TRBJ2-7; TRBD2 matches 8 bases. Germline-derived CDR1 and CDR2 are MNHEY and SVGAGI. The junction had 10 bases not matched to a gene; V was cut back by 8 bases and J by 4 bases. The CDR3 is 14 residues long. The CDR3 loop reads CASHRTSGPYEQYF. Written as DNA, the CDR3 is TGTGCCAGCCACCGCACTAGCGGACCTTACGAGCAGTACTTC.

The chain carries TRBV4-2 and TRBJ1-5; 7 bases fit TRBD1. Germline CDR1 LGHNA, CDR2 YNFKEQ. The CDR3 runs to 17 residues. V was clipped by 1 base and J by 1 base; unmatched bases: 7. CDR3 sequence: CASSQGTTGQSNQPQHF. In DNA, the CDR3 is TGTGCCAGCAGCCAAGGGACGACAGGGCAAAGCAATCAGCCCCAGCATTTT.

V gene TRBV5-1 combines with J gene TRBJ1-4; D gene ambiguous. The V gene lost 0 bases and the J gene lost 0 bases, with 6 bases spanning the gap. The CDR3 is made up of 15 amino acids. Germline CDR1 SGHRS, CDR2 YFSETQ. The chain's CDR3 is CASSLETATNEKLFF. Here the CDR3 DNA reads TGCGCCAGCAGCTTGGAAACAGCAACTAATGAAAAACTGTTTTTT.

The gene calls are TRBV29-1 and TRBJ2-3; unclear D gene. The CDR3 covers 15 residues. Trimming stripped 2 bases from V and 2 bases from J, with 14 bases between. In germline, CDR1 is SQVTM, CDR2 ANQGSEA. The CDR3 loop reads CSVEFSDTITDTQYF. CDR3 coding DNA: TGCAGCGTTGAATTCAGCGATACTATCACAGATACGCAGTATTTT.

The chain has TRBV18 and TRBJ1-4, with D perhaps TRBD1 (6 bases). CDR1 KGHSH and CDR2 LQKENI come from the germline V gene. Trimming cost V 4 bases and J 5 bases, with 11 bases left between them. There are 14 residues in the CDR3. The CDR3 region is CASSLQGGNEKLFF. Here the CDR3 DNA reads TGTGCCAGCTCACTACAGGGAGGGAATGAAAAACTGTTTTTT.

This rearrangement joins TRBV29-1 to TRBJ1-1; 7 bases align to TRBD1. This CDR3 has 13 residues. Unmatched junction bases numbered 14, after V lost 6 bases and J lost 10 bases. CDR1 is SQVTM and CDR2 is ANQGSEA in the germline V gene. The CDR3 nucleotides are TGCAGCGTGACAGGGCGATTAGAGGTTCGAGCTTTCTTT. This translates into CSVTGRLEVRAFF.

The chain couples TRBV7-9 to TRBJ1-1; 8 bases match TRBD1. In germline, CDR1 is SEHNR, CDR2 FQNEAQ (reference sequence). The junction had 7 bases not matched to a gene; V was cut back by 3 bases and J by 4 bases. This CDR3 comprises 15 residues. The CDR3 loop reads CASSFDRGGGTEAFF. CDR3 DNA: TGTGCCAGCAGCTTCGACAGGGGCGGCGGCACTGAAGCTTTCTTT.

The V call is TRBV5-1, the J call TRBJ2-5; 10 bases match TRBD2. Germline lookup yields CDR1 SGHRS and CDR2 YFSETQ. The CDR3 totals 16 residues. V was pared by 4 bases and J by 0 bases, with 6 bases of the junction left unmatched. This chain's CDR3 is CASSLGTSVYQETQYF. The CDR3 DNA reads as TGCGCCAGCAGCCTAGGGACTAGCGTTTACCAAGAGACCCAGTACTTC.

The chain combines TRBV6-1 with TRBJ2-6, with 8 bases that match TRBD1. The CDR3 is made up of 15 amino acids. V was pared by 11 bases and J by 0 bases, with 6 bases of the junction left unmatched. The germline V gene has CDR1 MNHNS and CDR2 SASEGT. CDR3 bases: TGTGCCCGTCGACAGGGGTACTCTGGGGCCAACGTCCTGACTTTC. This sequence encodes CARRQGYSGANVLTF.

This chain connects TRBV10-3 to TRBJ1-2; D call uncertain. Germline loops: CDR1 ENHRY, CDR2 SYGVKD. The V and J ends lost 8 bases and 6 bases respectively, with 22 bases between them. This CDR3 has 15 amino acids. The CDR3 DNA sequence: TGTGCCATCTCCGGGCAGGTCAACGGGGTCCATGGCTACACCTTC. Translation: CAISGQVNGVHGYTF.

The chain links TRBV2 to TRBJ1-5, with 8 bases that match TRBD1. V was pared by 7 bases and J by 2 bases, with 4 bases of the junction left unmatched. The CDR3 totals 14 residues. Germline V gene lookup returns CDR1 SNHLY and CDR2 FYNNEI. CDR3 region: CASTEGQGNQPQHF. The CDR3 nucleotides read TGTGCCAGCACCGAGGGACAGGGCAATCAGCCCCAGCATTTT.

The chain recombines TRBV18 with TRBJ1-5, with TRBD1 matching over 10 bases. Trimming cost V 4 bases and J 7 bases; bases outside gene matches: 4. This CDR3 spans 14 amino acids. Per germline, CDR1 KGHSH and CDR2 LQKENI. CDR3 in amino acids: CASSLGQGDQPQHF. CDR3 nucleotide sequence: TGTGCCAGCTCACTAGGACAGGGGGACCAGCCCCAGCATTTT.

V is TRBV19 and J is TRBJ2-7; 11 nucleotides agree with TRBD2. The CDR3 contains 16 residues. With V trimmed by 6 bases and J by 2 bases, 9 bases remained unmatched. Looked up from germline, CDR1 is LNHDA and CDR2 is SQIVND (reference sequence). CDR3 nucleotide sequence: TGTGCCAGTAGCTTAGCGGGGGGGCAATCAACCTACGAGCAGTACTTC. Amino acid sequence: CASSLAGGQSTYEQYF.

Remarks on this clone: This sample also contains other DNA sequences that code for the same CDR3. This chain joins TRBV19 and TRBJ1-5; D uncertain. Germline CDR1 is LNHDA and CDR2 is SQIVND (reference sequence). The CDR3 runs to 16 residues. V was cut by 3 bases and J by 0 bases, with 12 bases left in between. The CDR3 region is CASSIGRYYSNQPQHF. For the CDR3, the DNA is TGTGCCAGTAGTATCGGTCGGTATTATAGCAATCAGCCCCAGCATTTT.

In this sample, this clone turned up a few times. The chain joins TRBV5-1 to TRBJ2-7; D possibly corresponds to TRBD1 (6 bases). The CDR3 is made up of 12 amino acids. The V end lost 3 bases, the J end lost 5 bases, and 9 bases lay between the germline ends. Germline CDR1 SGHRS, CDR2 YFSETQ. CDR3 protein: CASSSTGNEQYF. The CDR3 DNA reads TGCGCCAGCAGCTCTACAGGGAACGAGCAGTACTTC.

The CDR3 nucleotides read TGTGCCAGCAGTTCGCCGGGACAGGGTTCCGCCGGGGAGCTGTTTTTT. This gives the protein CASSSPGQGSAGELFF. J is TRBJ2-2 and V is TRBV6-6; 9 positions match TRBD1. This CDR3 is 16 amino acids long. Unmatched junction bases numbered 9, after V lost 4 bases and J lost 6 bases. From germline, CDR1 is MNHNY and CDR2 SVGAGI (reference sequence).

The genes are TRBV6-1 and TRBJ1-1, with TRBD1 as a possible D gene (6 bases). Germline assignment: CDR1 MNHNS and CDR2 SASEGT. CDR3 size: 15 residues. V was cut by 6 bases and J by 7 bases, with 21 bases left in between. CDR3 loop: CASRGMTGRRLEAFF. CDR3 sequence (DNA): TGTGCCAGCAGAGGGATGACAGGACGGCGCCTTGAAGCTTTCTTT.

CDR3 nucleotides: TGCAGCGTTTCGACAGGATTATATGGCTACACCTTC. Translating it yields CSVSTGLYGYTF. This chain links TRBV29-1 with TRBJ1-2; D might be TRBD1 (6 bases). The V end lost 5 bases, the J end lost 5 bases, and 12 bases lay between the germline ends. Germline values: CDR1 SQVTM, CDR2 ANQGSEA. The CDR3 is 12 amino acids.

The rearrangement joins TRBV5-1 to TRBJ2-5, with D unresolved. The J call may be faulty, since TRBJ2-7 better matches the DNA end. The CDR3 extends over 16 amino acids. The V gene's germline CDR1 is SGHRS and CDR2 YFSETQ. CDR3: CASSLAPTRSSYEQYF. CDR3 in DNA: TGCGCCAGCAGCTTGGCGCCGACTCGGAGCTCCTACGAGCAGTACTTC.

This clone occurred once. V and J are TRBV6-5 and TRBJ2-3; D ambiguous. CDR3 length equals 14 residues. Germline V gene lookup returns CDR1 MNHEY and CDR2 SVGAGI. Trimming removed 2 bases from V and 1 base from J, with 7 bases in between. CDR3 protein: CASSYAIGTDTQYF. For the CDR3, the DNA is TGTGCCAGCAGTTACGCGATCGGCACAGATACGCAGTATTTT.

This clone came up once. The rearrangement links TRBV7-9 to TRBJ2-3, with TRBD1 matching 9 bases. This CDR3 has 16 amino acids. Germline CDR1 is SEHNR and CDR2 is FQNEAQ (reference sequence). Trimming at V came to 5 bases and at J to 0 bases, leaving 6 bases not matched to a gene. CDR3 loop: CASSRGQGPSTDTQYF. The CDR3 DNA reads as TGTGCCAGCAGCCGAGGACAGGGGCCGAGCACAGATACGCAGTATTTT.

This clone showed up just a few times. This chain connects TRBV7-9 to TRBJ1-2; the match to TRBD1 covers 9 bases. V shed 8 bases, J shed 1 base, and the junction held 11 bases outside the gene matches. The CDR3 totals 16 residues. Germline V lookup: CDR1 SEHNR, CDR2 FQNEAQ (reference sequence). The CDR3 loop is CASPQAGQGINYGYTF. As DNA, the CDR3 is TGTGCCAGCCCCCAAGCAGGACAGGGGATTAACTATGGCTACACCTTC.

V and J are TRBV10-3 and TRBJ1-2, with 7 bases that match TRBD1. The CDR3 has 16 amino acids. V shed 6 bases, J shed 2 bases, and the junction held 12 bases outside the gene matches. Germline CDR1 reads ENHRY; CDR2 reads SYGVKD. The CDR3 is CAIRAGDRAENYGYTF. The CDR3 DNA follows: TGTGCCATCAGGGCTGGAGACAGGGCGGAAAACTATGGCTACACCTTC.

This clone was found a few times. The chain joins TRBV6-5 to TRBJ1-2; D gene ambiguous. V was clipped by 0 bases and J by 2 bases, with 10 bases between them. There are 15 residues in the CDR3. The germline V gene has CDR1 MNHEY and CDR2 SVGAGI. This chain's CDR3 is CASSYSLPLNYGYTF. The CDR3 region has the DNA TGTGCCAGCAGTTACTCGTTGCCACTAAACTATGGCTACACCTTC.

The chain is built from TRBV25-1 and TRBJ1-6, with D tentatively TRBD1 (5 bases). Trimming left V 10 bases short and J 6 bases short, with 13 bases between. CDR3 length: 13 residues. The germline CDR1 and CDR2 sequences are MGHDK and SYGVNS. The chain's CDR3 is CATGEILNSPLHF. The DNA for the CDR3 is TGTGCCACGGGGGAGATACTTAATTCACCCCTCCACTTT.

The chain has TRBV10-2 and TRBJ2-3; D is possibly TRBD2 (5 bases). The CDR3 extends over 16 amino acids. With 8 bases removed from V and 0 bases from J, the gap between germline ends came to 18 bases. Germline V gene lookup returns CDR1 WSHSY and CDR2 SAAADI. The CDR3, as DNA: TGCGCCAGCTCCCCTAATGAGCGGAAAAGCACAGATACGCAGTATTTT. As protein: CASSPNERKSTDTQYF.